These 15 T cell receptor beta chains share one sample of origin, sequenced in a study of blood T cell repertoires in COVID-19. The assay was immunoSEQ multiplex PCR, and TCRdb's table has in-frame clones only and misses some. The profile covers about 52,000 clones, with under 90% appearing a single time and 7.5% to 10% taken by the ten largest. The sequencing sample was made of peripheral blood. The receptors originated from an elderly man with active or convalescent COVID-19.

This sequence joins TRBV27 and TRBJ1-6; TRBD1 agrees at 9 bases. CDR1 and CDR2 (germline): MNHEY, SMNVEV (reference sequence). V trimming: 6 bases; J trimming: 9 bases; junction bases outside the gene matches: 9. The length of the CDR3 is 15 residues. CDR3 sequence (DNA): TGTGCCAGCAGGATCTCGGGACAGGGCTCTTCACCCCTCCACTTT. The encoded protein is CASRISGQGSSPLHF.

V is TRBV30 and J is TRBJ1-1; TRBD1 is a possible D gene (5 bases). Germline V lookup: CDR1 GTSNPN, CDR2 SVGIG (reference sequence). With 2 bases removed from V and 4 bases from J, the gap between germline ends came to 17 bases. The CDR3 extends over 15 amino acids. The CDR3 bases are TGTGCCTGGAGTCCACCAAGGGGCGGCGGCACTGAAGCTTTCTTT. Encoded protein: CAWSPPRGGGTEAFF.

The chain employs TRBV21-1 and TRBJ1-4; TRBD1, the D gene given by the table, was not confirmed from the DNA. TRBV21-1 is tagged as a pseudogene. The CDR3 runs 14 residues. The CDR3 DNA reads TGTGCCAGCAGCAAAGATGGGGCAGCCGAAAAACTGTTTTTT. Residues: CASSKDGAAEKLFF.

This chain connects TRBV18 to TRBJ2-7; D call uncertain. The V end lost 2 bases, the J end lost 2 bases, and 10 bases lay between the germline ends. The germline gives CDR1 KGHSH, CDR2 LQKENI. The CDR3 runs 14 residues. The CDR3 DNA is TGTGCCAGCTCACCATCTCATCAGGCCTACGAGCAGTACTTC. It yields the protein CASSPSHQAYEQYF.

The table lists this clone with a count of one. The chain joins TRBV28 to TRBJ2-7; 7 bases are shared with TRBD1. V dropped 6 bases and J dropped 1; count of bases not matched to a gene: 3. CDR1 and CDR2 from the germline V gene are MDHEN and SYDVKM. The CDR3 contains 13 residues. DNA of the CDR3: TGTGCCAGCAGGCTGACAGGGTCCTACGAGCAGTACTTC. Its protein is CASRLTGSYEQYF.

The V gene is TRBV28, the J gene TRBJ2-7, with a weak D call TRBD1 (6 bases). CDR3 length: 14 residues. The germline gives CDR1 MDHEN, CDR2 SYDVKM. Between the trimmed V and J ends, which lost 7 bases and 5 bases, there was a span of 18 bases. The CDR3 region is CASTSSRDTHEQYF. DNA of the CDR3: TGTGCCAGCACCTCATCCCGGGACACCCACGAGCAGTACTTC.

The chain uses TRBV3-1 (or the pseudogene TRBV3-2) and TRBJ2-1; 14 bases agree with TRBD2. After removal of 2 bases from V and 9 bases from J, the junction contained 6 bases not matched to a gene. Germline V gives CDR1 LGHDT, CDR2 YNNKEL (reference sequence). The CDR3 length is 16 residues. The CDR3 loop reads CASSQLGTSGRGEQFF. As DNA, the CDR3 is TGTGCCAGCAGCCAATTAGGGACTAGCGGGAGAGGTGAGCAGTTCTTC.

The CDR3 protein is CASSQGSQLEQYF. CDR3 nucleotide sequence: TGTGCCAGCAGCCAAGGTAGTCAACTGGAGCAGTACTTC. This chain uses TRBV3-1 (or the pseudogene TRBV3-2) with TRBJ2-7; D remains ambiguous. This CDR3 contains 13 residues. Trimming removed 1 base at V and 7 bases at J, with 11 bases between. Per the germline V gene, CDR1 is LGHDT and CDR2 is YNNKEL (reference sequence).

This chain uses TRBV27 with TRBJ1-2; 7 nucleotides agree with TRBD1. The CDR3 loop spans 16 amino acids. The V and J ends lost 7 bases and 0 bases, in that order; junction bases with no gene match: 11. The germline V gene has CDR1 MNHEY and CDR2 SMNVEV (reference sequence). CDR3 nucleotides: TGTGCCAGCACTCCCGAGGGGGCCCAGGCTAACTATGGCTACACCTTC. The encoded protein is CASTPEGAQANYGYTF.

The chain is built from TRBV2 and TRBJ1-4; a weak D match, TRBD1 (6 bases). The V end lost 4 bases, the J end lost 3 bases, and 15 bases lay between the germline ends. The CDR3 loop spans 16 amino acids. Germline V CDR1 and CDR2: SNHLY, FYNNEI. Here the CDR3 DNA reads TGTGCCAGCAGTGCCCCAGGGGTCTTAGCTAATGAAAAACTGTTTTTT. As protein: CASSAPGVLANEKLFF.

This clone occurred once. V is TRBV5-1 and J is TRBJ1-1, with D possibly being TRBD1 (5 bases). This CDR3 comprises 14 residues. V lost 3 bases and J lost 0, with 9 bases in between. The germline V gene encodes CDR1 SGHRS and CDR2 YFSETQ. The CDR3 DNA sequence: TGCGCCAGCAGCTCGGGGGATTTGAACACTGAAGCTTTCTTT. Translated, it gives CASSSGDLNTEAFF. The whole variable domain, remainder taken from reference TRBV5-1 and TRBJ1-1, is KAGVTQTPRYLIKTRGQQVTLSCSPISGHRSVSWYQQTPGQGLQFLFEYFSETQRNKGNFPGRFSGRQFSNSRSEMNVSTLELGDSALYLCASSSGDLNTEAFFGQGTRLTVV.

V gene TRBV4-2 combines with J gene TRBJ1-2; possibly TRBD1 for D (5 bases). The CDR3 loop spans 16 amino acids. Germline CDR1 LGHNA, CDR2 YNFKEQ. Between the trimmed V and J ends, which lost 0 bases and 4 bases, there was a span of 15 bases. Here the CDR3 DNA reads TGTGCCAGCAGCCAAGAAGTCGGGGGTTCTTTCTATGGCTACACCTTC. Protein product: CASSQEVGGSFYGYTF.

The rearrangement uses TRBV6-2 or TRBV6-3 and TRBJ2-7; TRBD2 aligns across 8 bases. After removal of 5 bases from V and 4 bases from J, the junction contained 7 bases not matched to a gene. Germline V CDR1 and CDR2: MNHEY, SVGEGT. The CDR3 has 14 amino acids. This CDR3 is CASSNLAGGYEQYF. As DNA, the CDR3 is TGTGCCAGCAGTAACTTGGCGGGGGGTTACGAGCAGTACTTC.

The chain employs TRBV12-3 or TRBV12-4 and TRBJ2-5; 8 bases fit TRBD1. This CDR3 has 13 residues. After removal of 4 bases from V and 4 bases from J, the junction contained 2 bases not matched to a gene. The CDR3 nucleotides are TGTGCCAGCAGTTGGACAGGGCTAGAGACCCAGTACTTC. Encoded protein: CASSWTGLETQYF.

The chain links TRBV7-9 to TRBJ2-3, with 8 nucleotides matching TRBD2. Germline assignment: CDR1 SEHNR and CDR2 FQNEAQ (reference sequence). The CDR3 has 18 residues. The V and J ends lost 2 bases and 9 bases, in that order; junction bases with no gene match: 19. The CDR3 sequence is CASSLPDGTRVIGGTQYF. The CDR3 region has the DNA TGTGCCAGCAGCTTACCAGACGGGACTAGAGTTATAGGGGGGACGCAGTATTTT.